The next 2 T cell receptor beta chains were all read from a single sample in a study of blood T cells in healthy people across ages. Next came a second PCR, run for about 7 to 12 cycles, which used a sample-barcoded 5' primer along with a J-beta primer mix. TCRdb independently ran MiXCR on the 5' RACE reads; one entry per CDR3 protein. The table records around 750,000 distinct CDR3 sequences, about 53% of them present only once. The sample taken for sequencing was blood. These receptors were taken from a man older than 75 in good health.

The V and J genes are TRBV4-2 and TRBJ2-3; D is undetermined. The CDR3 spans 12 residues. CDR1 and CDR2 from the germline V gene are LGHNA and YNFKEQ. The germline V and J ends were trimmed by 6 bases and 5 bases, with 9 bases remaining between them. CDR3 DNA sequence: TGTGCCAGCAGGCAGAAGAGAGATACGCAGTATTTT. It is translated as CASRQKRDTQYF.

This chain uses TRBV7-9 with TRBJ2-3, with TRBD2 identical over 7 bases. The CDR3 runs 15 residues. Germline V gives CDR1 SEHNR, CDR2 FQNEAQ (reference sequence). J gave up 14 bases and V 4 bases, and 18 bases lay outside the gene matches. CDR3 loop: CASSSAGGSRRYAYF. CDR3 nucleotides: TGTGCCAGCAGCTCCGCGGGCGGGAGCCGGAGATACGCGTATTTT.